This T cell receptor beta chain came from a study of T cells after yellow fever vaccination (dated by TCRdb to between 2018 and 2020). With respect to the entire study: The SMART-Seq v4 Ultra Low Input RNA kit was used to prepare libraries from fractions with low cell numbers. To follow T-cell clones before and after both primary and booster YFV17D yellow fever vaccination, bulk TCR alpha and beta repertoires underwent longitudinal sequencing. The cohort comprised two healthy male donors, one aged 18 to 30 and one aged 30 to 40 years. Bulk PBMC replicates and cell subsets were isolated from blood drawn at multiple timepoints before and after both primary and secondary immunization.

The treatment or condition label corresponds to: live attenuated yellow fever vaccine strain. PBMCs were isolated from peripheral blood using a standard Ficoll-Paque protocol. Dynabeads CD4 and CD8 positive selection kits were used to isolate CD4 and CD8 T-cell fractions. RNA was extracted with TriZol from bulk PBMCs, CD4 and CD8 fractions, and dextramer-positive and dextramer-negative fractions. Results the study describes overall, beyond this receptor: Compared with the primary T-cell response, the secondary T-cell response was faster but weaker, reaching its peak on day 5 rather than on day 15. Because abundant contaminating clonotypes from the bulk population could be contained in FACS-sorted repertoires, computational filtering was required. Because only a couple of donors were included in the study, the extent to which the findings can be generalized is limited. After the booster, most of the clones that had expanded following primary vaccination were detected again (about 95% of CD4 and around nine tenths of CD8), which suggests that memory was broadly maintained. A small share of clonotypes occurred in both CD4 and CD8 compartments, likely arising from convergent recombination.

Synthesis of TCR cDNA relied on 5'RACE template switching, a step that introduced a universal primer site along with unique molecular identifiers. Priming of cDNA synthesis was performed from both the TCR alpha and TCR beta constant segments. Two PCR steps were used to amplify libraries, with sample barcodes and sequencing adapters being added in the second step. Libraries were sequenced on Illumina HiSeq 2500 (2x100 bp) or NovaSeq (2x150 bp). In the authors' own workflow: MIGEC handled demultiplexing of reads and collapsing into UMI consensus sequences, while MiXCR performed V(D)J alignment. Clonotypes responding to the vaccine were identified with edgeR on replicate PBMC samples, with the criteria of FDR below 0.01 and a log2 fold change above 5 up to day 15. Bulk clonotypes were assigned CD4 or CD8 identity according to which sequenced CD4 or CD8 repertoire held them at higher abundance. TCRdb reworked the public reads: Q25 trimming with fastp, MiXCR clone assembly, productive beta chains retained. Rows are combined by CDR3 protein, so each entry shows the most common genes and DNA. It is TCRdb's table, rather than the study itself, that gives the V and J calls and clone size. Here the sample has some 250,000 distinct CDR3 sequences; about 7.1% occur a single time. The ten top clones hold 0.65% to 0.9% of the sample.

A note on this clonotype: The specificity of this receptor is unknown. The input lacks base qualities; no much larger clone sits a single base away.

Trimming at the junction amounts to 3 bases on V and 6 bases on J, and the germline ends lie 6 bases apart. The CDR3 starts with the cysteine, ends with the phenylalanine, and has 12 residues. Only the CDR3 part of the read is kept: 36 bases, read in frame from the first base. The germline V gene specifies SGHTA as CDR1 and FQGNSA as CDR2. The chain is made from TRBV7-2 and TRBJ2-1, with the D gene uncertain. Here the sequenced sample was CD4+ T cells sorted from PBMCs, taken 15 days after the yellow fever booster vaccination. The receptor comes from a man younger than 40 who received the YFV17D yellow fever vaccine. The nucleotide sequence is given as TGTGCCAGCAGCTTCCAGGTCAATGAGCAGTTCTTC. This encodes CASSFQVNEQFF.